The 11 T cell receptor beta chains presented below share a single source sample, sequenced in a study of CD8 T cells in ankylosing spondylitis. General study findings and limits: In ankylosing spondylitis blood, a motif of seven or eight highly homologous TCR beta variants appeared characteristic.

TCRdb passed the 5' RACE reads through MiXCR, listing each CDR3 protein once. The table lists some 840,000 distinct CDR3 sequences, approximately 12% of them singletons, with approximately 0.51% in the top ten. Their target antigens are unknown. The sample consisted of blood, either unsorted or a sorted T cell fraction (not recorded which). The receptors were sampled from a male donor with ankylosing spondylitis.

This clonotype was counted a few times. In DNA, the CDR3 is TGCGCCAGCAGCCTGACTAGCGGGAGGGTCGAGCAGTACTTC. This sequence encodes CASSLTSGRVEQYF. V and J are TRBV5-1 and TRBJ2-7, with 14 bases matching TRBD2. This CDR3 comprises 14 residues. Germline CDR1 SGHRS, CDR2 YFSETQ. After removal of 4 bases from V and 6 bases from J, the junction contained 3 bases not matched to a gene.

The genes are TRBV11-2 and TRBJ2-3, with 11 positions matching TRBD2. The CDR3 loop spans 18 amino acids. V lost 2 bases, J lost 2 bases, and 9 bases stayed unmatched. The V gene's germline CDR1 is SGHAT and CDR2 FQNNGV. The CDR3 DNA reads TGTGCCAGCAGCTTATTAGCGGGAGGGCCCGCTCCCACAGATACGCAGTATTTT. Protein: CASSLLAGGPAPTDTQYF.

This clonotype was detected ten times or more. The chain links TRBV20-1 to TRBJ1-2; D gene uncertain. The CDR3 loop spans 12 amino acids. With 1 base removed from V and 8 bases from J, the gap between germline ends came to 11 bases. The germline V gene has CDR1 DFQATT and CDR2 SNEGSKA (reference sequence). In DNA, the CDR3 is TGCAGTGCTAGAGGGGTTAGCGGGGGCTACACCTTC. It specifies CSARGVSGGYTF.

This clonotype showed up many times. The chain links TRBV6-4 to TRBJ2-1, with 7 nucleotides matching TRBD1. CDR1 and CDR2 (germline): MRHNA, SNTAGT. With V trimmed by 4 bases and J by 6 bases, 9 bases remained unmatched. The length of the CDR3 is 15 residues. The chain's CDR3 is CASSVSKGQINEQFF. Here the CDR3 DNA reads TGTGCCAGCAGTGTTTCAAAGGGACAGATCAATGAGCAGTTCTTC.

The J gene is TRBJ1-1, the V gene TRBV6-2 or TRBV6-3, with 7 bases fitting TRBD1. This CDR3 spans 17 amino acids. Trimming cost V 2 bases and J 0 bases; bases outside gene matches: 9. CDR1 and CDR2 from the germline V gene are MNHEY and SVGEGT. DNA for the CDR3: TGTGCCAGCAGTTACACAACGACAGGGAAAGTGAACACTGAAGCTTTCTTT. It specifies CASSYTTTGKVNTEAFF.

This clonotype occurred a few times. V is TRBV6-1 and J is TRBJ2-1; 7 bases are shared with TRBD2. Germline assignment: CDR1 MNHNS and CDR2 SASEGT. V shed 6 bases and J 8 bases; nucleotides not matched to a gene: 16. The length of the CDR3 is 16 residues. CDR3 nucleotide sequence: TGTGCCAGCAGCCCGAGGCGAACGGGAGGAGCGGATGAGCAGTTCTTC. Amino acids: CASSPRRTGGADEQFF.

The J gene is TRBJ2-5, the V gene TRBV20-1; 11 bases are shared with TRBD2. The J segment lost 4 bases and the V segment lost 3 bases, leaving 13 bases of the junction unmatched. There are 17 residues in the CDR3. Germline CDR1 is DFQATT and CDR2 is SNEGSKA (reference sequence). CDR3: CSASSTSGAGEGETQYF. As DNA, the CDR3 is TGCAGTGCTAGTTCGACTAGCGGGGCAGGGGAAGGAGAGACCCAGTACTTC.

This clonotype was counted ten times or more. V and J are TRBV29-1 and TRBJ2-2; the D is unclear. Germline V gene data show CDR1 as SQVTM and CDR2 as ANQGSEA. This CDR3 has 12 amino acids. The V and J ends lost 7 bases and 7 bases respectively, with 13 bases between them. CDR3: CSAGSLGGELFF. The CDR3 DNA follows: TGCAGCGCCGGGTCCTTGGGCGGGGAGCTGTTTTTT.

This chain joins TRBV7-2 and TRBJ2-1, with 8 bases identical to TRBD1. With 5 bases clipped from V and 4 bases from J, the junction kept 7 bases outside the gene matches. The CDR3 covers 15 residues. Germline CDR1 is SGHTA and CDR2 is FQGNSA. CDR3 bases: TGTGCCAGCAGCGTAGGACAGGGAGGTTACAATGAGCAGTTCTTC. Residues: CASSVGQGGYNEQFF.

This clonotype was seen only a few times. The chain is built from TRBV6-4 and TRBJ2-1; no definite D call. V was pared by 6 bases and J by 9 bases, with 18 bases between. CDR3 size: 14 residues. Germline-derived CDR1 and CDR2 are MRHNA and SNTAGT. CDR3 sequence: CASSLTRLLGEQFF. The CDR3 DNA follows: TGTGCCAGCAGCCTGACGCGGCTACTCGGTGAGCAGTTCTTC.

This clonotype was seen a handful of times. The chain links TRBV4-2 to TRBJ1-1; TRBD1 aligns across 11 bases. This CDR3 region has 13 residues. CDR1 is LGHNA, CDR2 YNFKEQ, per germline. Trimming at V came to 4 bases and at J to 9 bases, leaving 4 bases not matched to a gene. DNA for the CDR3: TGTGCCAGCAGCCCGGACAGGGGGCAGAAAGCTTTCTTT. This gives the protein CASSPDRGQKAFF.